Described below is a single TCR beta chain sequence and its context. In the original analysis: By means of reference gene primer amplification, nucleated cell counts were estimated. Profiled with immunoSEQ multiplex PCR; TCRdb holds only in-frame clones, not every one. The DNA was the basis for D and trimming; V, J and clone size are from that table. This table has 150,000 to 200,000 clones, roughly 76% appearing once. J was trimmed by 3 bases and V by 7 bases; bases with no gene match: 3. The germline V gene has CDR1 MNHEY and CDR2 SMNVEV (reference sequence). There are 14 residues in the CDR3. This sample is drawn from a study of blood T cell repertoires in COVID-19. About the research overall: From the United States, Italy and Spain came samples of acute and convalescent COVID-19. Sample material is recorded as cDNA or gDNA derived from T cells, B-cell-depleted T cells, or PBMCs.

This chain links TRBV27 with TRBJ1-4; 9 bases agree with TRBD1. The source is a woman aged 50 to 60 with active or convalescent COVID-19. The sample comprised peripheral blood. The CDR3 sequence: CASKGTGPNEKLFF. As DNA, the CDR3 is TGTGCCAGCAAGGGGACAGGGCCTAATGAAAAACTGTTTTTT.